The 21 T cell receptor beta chains in this list originate from one sample, sequenced in a study of identical twins. TCRdb passed the 5' RACE reads through MiXCR, listing each CDR3 protein once. The table includes hundreds of thousands of distinct CDR3 sequences, around 8.3% detected once. These same records also appear under a second study, on yellow fever vaccine responses in identical twins.

The material sequenced was PBMCs. These receptor sequences come from a woman aged 18-29 years in good health.

This clonotype has at least ten counts. The V and J genes are TRBV28 and TRBJ2-7, with D unresolved. Trimming pared 3 bases from V and 0 bases from J, leaving 12 bases between. The germline gives CDR1 MDHEN, CDR2 SYDVKM. The CDR3 runs to 15 residues. The CDR3 loop is CASSFWVVSSYEQYF. The CDR3 coding sequence is TGTGCCAGCAGTTTTTGGGTCGTCAGCTCCTACGAGCAGTACTTC.

In its sample, this clonotype was seen many times. The chain joins TRBV7-8 to TRBJ2-5; D possibly corresponds to TRBD2 (6 bases). Germline CDR1 and CDR2: SGHVS and FQNEAQ. The CDR3 consists of 14 residues. Trimming removed 1 base from V and 5 bases from J, with 11 bases in between. CDR3 nucleotides: TGTGCCAGCAGCTTAGGAGGAGGGATGGAGACCCAGTACTTC. Translating gives CASSLGGGMETQYF. The full variable domain, completed using reference TRBV7-8 and TRBJ2-5, is GAGVSQSPRYKVAKRGQDVALRCDPISGHVSLFWYQQALGQGPEFLTYFQNEAQLDKSGLPSDRFFAERPEGSVSTLKIQRTQQEDSAVYLCASSLGGGMETQYFGPGTRLLVL.

This clonotype was counted only a few times. This chain uses TRBV7-2 with TRBJ2-3, with a possible D match to TRBD2 (6 bases). The V gene's germline CDR1 is SGHTA and CDR2 FQGNSA. This CDR3 has 16 amino acids. V lost 1 base to trimming and J lost 1 base, with 12 bases between them. For the CDR3, the DNA is TGTGCCAGCAGCTTAGTACGGGGGATTGGCACAGATACGCAGTATTTT. Its protein product is CASSLVRGIGTDTQYF.

V gene TRBV24-1 combines with J gene TRBJ2-2, with TRBD2 as a possible D gene (5 bases). Germline V gene data show CDR1 as KGHDR and CDR2 as SFDVKD. Trimming left V 3 bases short and J 6 bases short, with 16 bases between. CDR3 length equals 16 residues. The CDR3 DNA is TGTGCCACCAGTGATATCTCACTAGGGAAGGCCGGGGAGCTGTTTTTT. It specifies CATSDISLGKAGELFF.

This clonotype was found a few times. V usage is TRBV5-5 and J usage is TRBJ1-3; the D is unclear. From germline, CDR1 is SGHKS and CDR2 YYEKEE (reference sequence). This CDR3 has 11 residues. Deletions cut 0 bases from V and 8 bases from J, with 3 bases between. CDR3 sequence: CASSLEYTIYF. CDR3 nucleotide sequence: TGTGCCAGCAGCTTGGAATACACCATATATTTT.

This chain connects TRBV24-1 to TRBJ1-5; 9 positions match TRBD1. Germline loops: CDR1 KGHDR, CDR2 SFDVKD. The V and J ends lost 3 bases and 6 bases, in that order; junction bases with no gene match: 5. The length of the CDR3 is 15 residues. In DNA, the CDR3 is TGTGCCACCAGTGATGGGGACAGGGTTGGTCAGCCCCAGCATTTT. This sequence encodes CATSDGDRVGQPQHF.

The chain recombines TRBV28 with TRBJ2-6; D ambiguous. V dropped 4 bases and J dropped 0 bases, with 7 bases sitting between them. There are 15 residues in the CDR3. The germline CDR1 and CDR2 sequences are MDHEN and SYDVKM. CDR3 sequence reads: CASSSPGSGANVLTF. The CDR3 DNA reads as TGTGCCAGCAGTTCCCCAGGCTCTGGGGCCAACGTCCTGACTTTC.

The chain has TRBV7-9 and TRBJ2-7, with TRBD1 as a possible D gene (6 bases). CDR3 length: 16 residues. Germline V lookup: CDR1 SEHNR, CDR2 FQNEAQ (reference sequence). Trimming took off 5 bases at V and 1 base at J, with 18 bases between the two ends. The CDR3 coding sequence is TGTGCCAGCAGCACCTTCGGACAGTCGCTATCCTACGAGCAGTACTTC. Encoded protein: CASSTFGQSLSYEQYF.

This clonotype was observed many times. In DNA form, the CDR3 reads TGCGCCAGCAGCTCCGGGACCGGGAAAGAGACCCAGTACTTC. It translates to CASSSGTGKETQYF. The J gene is TRBJ2-5, the V gene TRBV5-1; D might be TRBD1 or TRBD2, each matching 5 bases. The CDR3 has 14 residues. The V gene's germline CDR1 is SGHRS and CDR2 YFSETQ. Trimming cost V 3 bases and J 3 bases, with 12 bases left between them.

This clonotype has a handful of counts. This chain connects TRBV15 to TRBJ1-6; TRBD1 is a possible D gene (5 bases). V was trimmed by 0 bases and J by 7 bases, leaving 13 bases between them. Germline V CDR1 and CDR2: LNHNV, YYDKDF (reference sequence). This CDR3 is 16 amino acids long. Here the CDR3 DNA reads TGTGCCACCAGCAGAGATGGACAACAGATCAATTCACCCCTCCACTTT. It yields the protein CATSRDGQQINSPLHF.

V is TRBV7-9 and J is TRBJ2-7; TRBD2 matches 9 bases. Germline trimming cut 5 bases from V and 5 bases from J; bases unmatched to any gene: 10. Germline V gene data show CDR1 as SEHNR and CDR2 as FQNEAQ (reference sequence). CDR3 length equals 15 residues. In nucleotides, the CDR3 is TGTGCCAGCAGCGAAAATAGCGGGAGATCCCACGAGCAGTACTTC. This gives the protein CASSENSGRSHEQYF.

This clonotype was counted only a few times. This CDR3 is CASSTTGVNTGELFF. As DNA, the CDR3 is TGTGCCAGCAGTACGACAGGGGTTAACACCGGGGAGCTGTTTTTT. This chain uses TRBV6-2 or TRBV6-3 with TRBJ2-2; 8 nucleotides line up with TRBD1. The length of the CDR3 is 15 residues. In germline, CDR1 is MNHEY, CDR2 SVGEGT. The J segment lost 2 bases and the V segment lost 5 bases, leaving 4 bases of the junction unmatched.

The table lists this clonotype with a few counts. The V and J genes are TRBV7-6 and TRBJ2-2, with 14 bases aligning to TRBD2. The length of the CDR3 is 17 residues. Germline V gene lookup returns CDR1 SGHVS and CDR2 FNYEAQ. V dropped 1 base and J dropped 4; count of bases not matched to a gene: 2. CDR3 region: CASSLVGLAGGTGELFF. In DNA form, the CDR3 reads TGTGCCAGCAGCTTAGTCGGACTAGCGGGGGGCACCGGGGAGCTGTTTTTT.

Ten or more counts support this clonotype. This chain links TRBV3-1 with TRBJ1-1; D is ambiguous. The germline V gene has CDR1 LGHDT and CDR2 YNNKEL (reference sequence). Trimming pared 0 bases from V and 4 bases from J, leaving 9 bases between. This CDR3 contains 14 residues. CDR3 nucleotides: TGTGCCAGCAGCCAAGAATGGTTAAGCACTGAAGCTTTCTTT. Its protein is CASSQEWLSTEAFF.

This clonotype was recorded at least ten times. The rearrangement joins TRBV4-1 to TRBJ2-7; 9 positions match TRBD2. This CDR3 comprises 14 residues. Germline trimming cut 4 bases from V and 3 bases from J; bases unmatched to any gene: 4. Germline loops: CDR1 MGHRA, CDR2 YSYEKL. The CDR3 DNA sequence: TGCGCCAGCAGCCTAAGGACTAGCGACTACGAGCAGTACTTC. Protein: CASSLRTSDYEQYF.

This clonotype turned up a few times. The CDR3, as DNA: TGTGCCAGCAGCCCTTATGTGGGAGGGCCCAATGAGCAGTTCTTC. This translates into CASSPYVGGPNEQFF. The V gene is TRBV7-2, the J gene TRBJ2-1; 7 positions match TRBD2. Germline loops: CDR1 SGHTA, CDR2 FQGNSA. The V gene end was trimmed by 5 bases and the J gene end by 6 bases; junction bases not matched to a gene: 10. This CDR3 contains 15 residues.

This chain joins TRBV2 and TRBJ2-4, with 11 bases fitting TRBD2. The V segment lost 6 bases and the J segment 0 bases; nucleotides outside the gene matches: 7. Per germline, CDR1 SNHLY and CDR2 FYNNEI. The CDR3 runs to 17 residues. CDR3 DNA sequence: TGTGCCAGCAGGTCCGGGACTAGCGGCTTAGCCAAAAACATTCAGTACTTC. It codes for CASRSGTSGLAKNIQYF. The full variable domain, with the rest looked up from reference TRBV2 and TRBJ2-4, is EPEVTQTPSHQVTQMGQEVILRCVPISNHLYFYWYRQILGQKVEFLVSFYNNEISEKSEIFDDQFSVERPDGSNFTLKIRSTKLEDSAMYFCASRSGTSGLAKNIQYFGAGTRLSVL.

The chain is built from TRBV7-2 and TRBJ2-7; D ambiguous. Germline CDR1 and CDR2: SGHTA and FQGNSA. V was pared by 3 bases and J by 0 bases, with 18 bases between. The CDR3 has 17 amino acids. CDR3 residues: CASSLTTAAASSYEQYF. In DNA form, the CDR3 reads TGTGCCAGCAGCTTGACAACGGCGGCGGCTAGCTCCTACGAGCAGTACTTC.

CDR3 residues: CSARPGSKGETQYF. For the CDR3, the DNA is TGCAGTGCCCGCCCGGGATCTAAGGGAGAGACCCAGTACTTC. This chain connects TRBV20-1 to TRBJ2-5; TRBD2 might be the D (5 bases). The V and J ends lost 6 bases and 4 bases respectively, with 18 bases between them. This CDR3 is built from 14 residues. Germline loops: CDR1 DFQATT, CDR2 SNEGSKA (reference sequence).

This clonotype was detected ten times or more. V usage is TRBV5-1 and J usage is TRBJ2-4; D unresolved. Trimming took off 0 bases at V and 0 bases at J, with 7 bases between the two ends. The length of the CDR3 is 15 residues. Per germline, CDR1 SGHRS and CDR2 YFSETQ. The CDR3 region has the DNA TGCGCCAGCAGCTTGGTGGCGACAGCCAAAAACATTCAGTACTTC. This codes for CASSLVATAKNIQYF.

This clonotype was seen a handful of times. The rearrangement links TRBV29-1 to TRBJ2-4; 8 nucleotides line up with TRBD1. The CDR3 has 14 amino acids. Per the germline V gene, CDR1 is SQVTM and CDR2 is ANQGSEA. The V gene end was trimmed by 5 bases and the J gene end by 0 bases; junction bases not matched to a gene: 3. CDR3 bases: TGCAGCGTTTCGACAGGGGTAGCCAAAAACATTCAGTACTTC. This sequence encodes CSVSTGVAKNIQYF.